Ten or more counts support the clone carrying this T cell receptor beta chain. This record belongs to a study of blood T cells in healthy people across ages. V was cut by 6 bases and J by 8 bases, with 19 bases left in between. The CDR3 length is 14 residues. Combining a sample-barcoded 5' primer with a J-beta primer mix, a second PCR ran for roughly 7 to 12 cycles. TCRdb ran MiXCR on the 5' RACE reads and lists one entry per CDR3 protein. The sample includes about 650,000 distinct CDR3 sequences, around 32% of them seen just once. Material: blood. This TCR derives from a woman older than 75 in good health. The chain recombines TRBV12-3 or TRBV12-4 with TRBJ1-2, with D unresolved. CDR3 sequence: CASSAITEGRGYTF. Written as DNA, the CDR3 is TGTGCCAGCAGCGCTATCACGGAGGGTCGGGGCTACACCTTC.